This TCR beta chain comes out of a study of PD-L1 blockade in urothelial cancer. Whole-study context: The authors examined blood 3 weeks (second dose) and 6 weeks after treatment start.

What went into each PCR as a spike was synthetic TCR analog templates. Clones were read by immunoSEQ multiplex PCR, and TCRdb kept only the in-frame ones, dropping some. The sample carries 45,000 or so clones, 82% recorded once. The V end was cut by 3 bases, the J end by 8 bases, with 19 bases between. The CDR3 loop spans 16 amino acids. Germline V lookup: CDR1 SGHAT, CDR2 FQDESV (reference sequence). The sample here was PBMCs, taken around atezolizumab (anti-PD-L1) treatment. J is TRBJ1-4 and V is TRBV11-1; D call uncertain. This clonotype was sampled from a man aged 65 to 85 with urothelial cancer. The CDR3 is CASSFGGSRPYEKLFF. For the CDR3, the DNA is TGTGCCAGCAGCTTTGGAGGGTCCCGACCCTACGAAAAACTGTTTTTT. The variable domain in full, completed from reference TRBV11-1 and TRBJ1-4, reads EAEVAQSPRYKITEKSQAVAFWCDPISGHATLYWYRQILGQGPELLVQFQDESVVDDSQLPKDRFSAERLKGVDSTLKIQPAELGDSAMYLCASSFGGSRPYEKLFFGSGTQLSVL.